This TCR beta chain was recovered during a study of T cells after yellow fever vaccination. This clonotype was seen a few times. Losses at the gene ends were 6 bases for V and 1 base for J; bases not matched to a gene: 8. CDR3 length: 15 amino acids. Germline values: CDR1 MNHNS, CDR2 SASEGT. TCRdb reprocessed the 5' RACE reads with MiXCR, giving one entry per CDR3 protein. The sample has approximately 93,000 distinct CDR3 sequences, around 5.5% seen once. The TCR sequence derives from a man between 18 and 29 years old who received the YFV17D yellow fever vaccine. Material: CD8+ T cells sorted from PBMCs, obtained 10 days after the yellow fever booster vaccination. This chain uses TRBV6-1 with TRBJ1-1; 7 bases agree with TRBD1. The CDR3, as DNA: TGTGCCAGCAGGGTTTACAGGGGCGGGAACACTGAAGCTTTCTTT. It yields the protein CASRVYRGGNTEAFF.